Each of the 11 T cell receptor beta chains below was sequenced from the same sample in a study of blood T cell repertoires in COVID-19. The assay was immunoSEQ multiplex PCR, and TCRdb's table has in-frame clones only and misses some. The sample consists of 56,000 or so clones, 80% to 90% of them appearing once. Sequencing was performed on peripheral blood. The receptor source for this set is a human donor in a cohort sampled during active COVID-19.

The rearrangement joins TRBV6-5 to TRBJ2-7, with D perhaps TRBD2 (5 bases). Germline CDR1 MNHEY, CDR2 SVGAGI. Trimming left V 5 bases short and J 5 bases short, with 13 bases between. The CDR3 is 13 amino acids. The CDR3 region has the DNA TGTGCCAGCAGTAGTCGCGGGCTTGACGAGCAGTACTTC. Encoded protein: CASSSRGLDEQYF.

This chain links TRBV6-5 with TRBJ1-1; TRBD1 might be the D (5 bases). The CDR3 length is 16 residues. The V end was cut by 0 bases, the J end by 3 bases, with 14 bases between. Germline assignment: CDR1 MNHEY and CDR2 SVGAGI. In DNA, the CDR3 is TGTGCCAGCAGTTACTCGAGTAGGGGCCGGCACACTGAAGCTTTCTTT. It yields the protein CASSYSSRGRHTEAFF.

This chain connects TRBV19 to TRBJ1-3, with a weak D call TRBD1 (5 bases). The germline gives CDR1 LNHDA, CDR2 SQIVND (reference sequence). This CDR3 has 15 residues. Trimming pared 10 bases from V and 1 base from J, leaving 17 bases between. CDR3: CATSGRAGSGNTIYF. CDR3 DNA sequence: TGTGCCACCTCAGGGAGGGCAGGGTCTGGAAACACCATATATTTT. The full variable domain, its missing parts supplied by reference TRBV19 and TRBJ1-3, is DGGITQSPKYLFRKEGQNVTLSCEQNLNHDAMYWYRQDPGQGLRLIYYSQIVNDFQKGDIAEGYSVSREKKESFPLTVTSAQKNPTAFYLCATSGRAGSGNTIYFGEGSWLTVV.

J is TRBJ2-7 and V is TRBV27; weak D call: TRBD1 (6 bases). This CDR3 spans 15 amino acids. V dropped 8 bases and J dropped 3 bases, with 20 bases sitting between them. Germline CDR1 MNHEY, CDR2 SMNVEV (reference sequence). This chain's CDR3 is CASRTPGQGIYEQYF. CDR3 coding DNA: TGTGCCAGCCGGACCCCGGGACAAGGCATCTACGAGCAGTACTTC.

The chain links TRBV10-3 to TRBJ1-3; maybe TRBD1 (6 bases). The CDR3 loop spans 13 amino acids. Germline V gene lookup returns CDR1 ENHRY and CDR2 SYGVKD. The V end was cut by 6 bases, the J end by 0 bases, with 6 bases between. DNA of the CDR3: TGTGCCATCAGGGACAGCTCTGGAAACACCATATATTTT. It is translated as CAIRDSSGNTIYF.

The genes are TRBV19 and TRBJ2-2, with 9 positions matching TRBD1. V lost 6 bases to trimming and J lost 5 bases; unmatched junction nucleotides: 4. This CDR3 spans 14 amino acids. CDR1 and CDR2 (germline): LNHDA, SQIVND (reference sequence). For the CDR3, the DNA is TGTGCCAGTAGCTATGACAGGGGGACCGGGGAGCTGTTTTTT. Residues: CASSYDRGTGELFF.

Only one count was recorded for this clone. This chain connects TRBV7-3 to TRBJ2-1; tentatively, D is TRBD1 (6 bases). V lost 4 bases, J lost 6 bases, and 10 bases lay in between. Germline V gene sequence: CDR1 SGHTA, CDR2 FQGTGA. The CDR3 runs to 13 residues. CDR3 protein: CASSSTGLNEQFF. CDR3 in DNA: TGTGCCAGCAGCTCGACAGGTCTCAATGAGCAGTTCTTC.

The chain recombines TRBV6-2 or TRBV6-3 with TRBJ2-3; D not certain. Germline CDR1 reads MNHEY; CDR2 reads SVGEGT. The ends were cut back, 2 bases at V and 2 bases at J, with 5 bases in the middle. This CDR3 is 13 amino acids long. CDR3 sequence (DNA): TGTGCCAGCAGTTACCCTCTCACAGATACGCAGTATTTT. Its protein product is CASSYPLTDTQYF.

This clone was counted a single time. The chain is built from TRBV5-6 and TRBJ1-2; TRBD1 matches at 7 bases. Trimming at V came to 5 bases and at J to 4 bases, leaving 14 bases not matched to a gene. The CDR3 covers 16 residues. Germline CDR1 and CDR2: SGHDT and YYEEEE. CDR3 nucleotide sequence: TGTGCCAGCAGTCCACCCGCCAGGGGGTTCGGCTATGGCTACACCTTC. Protein: CASSPPARGFGYGYTF.

The chain links TRBV30 to TRBJ2-5; possible D gene TRBD2, 6 bases. V was pared by 3 bases and J by 5 bases, with 13 bases between. Germline V gene data show CDR1 as GTSNPN and CDR2 as SVGIG (reference sequence). The CDR3 consists of 13 residues. The CDR3 region is CAWRGAGRETQYF. The CDR3 DNA sequence: TGTGCCTGGAGAGGGGCAGGGAGGGAGACCCAGTACTTC.

The rearrangement joins TRBV28 to TRBJ2-7; 13 bases match TRBD2. Trimming removed 2 bases from V and 3 bases from J; junction bases left unmatched: 7. CDR1 MDHEN and CDR2 SYDVKM come from the germline V gene. This CDR3 is 17 amino acids long. The CDR3 loop reads CASSLRGGLAGHYEQYF. In DNA, the CDR3 is TGTGCCAGCAGTTTAAGGGGGGGACTAGCGGGGCACTACGAGCAGTACTTC.